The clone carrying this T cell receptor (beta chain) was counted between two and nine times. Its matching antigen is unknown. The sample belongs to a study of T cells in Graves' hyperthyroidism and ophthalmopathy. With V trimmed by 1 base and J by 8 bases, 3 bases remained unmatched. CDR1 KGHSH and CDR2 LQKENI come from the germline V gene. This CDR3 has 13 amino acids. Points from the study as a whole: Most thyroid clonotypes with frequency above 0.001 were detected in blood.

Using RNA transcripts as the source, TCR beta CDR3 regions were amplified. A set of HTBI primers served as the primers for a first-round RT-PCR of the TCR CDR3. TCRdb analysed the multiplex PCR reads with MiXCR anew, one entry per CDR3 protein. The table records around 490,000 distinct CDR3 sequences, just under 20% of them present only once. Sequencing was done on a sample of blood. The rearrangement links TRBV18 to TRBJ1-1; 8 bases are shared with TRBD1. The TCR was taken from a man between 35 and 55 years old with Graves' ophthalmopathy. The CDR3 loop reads CASSPRDRIEAFF. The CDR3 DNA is TGTGCCAGCTCACCACGGGACAGGATCGAAGCTTTCTTT.